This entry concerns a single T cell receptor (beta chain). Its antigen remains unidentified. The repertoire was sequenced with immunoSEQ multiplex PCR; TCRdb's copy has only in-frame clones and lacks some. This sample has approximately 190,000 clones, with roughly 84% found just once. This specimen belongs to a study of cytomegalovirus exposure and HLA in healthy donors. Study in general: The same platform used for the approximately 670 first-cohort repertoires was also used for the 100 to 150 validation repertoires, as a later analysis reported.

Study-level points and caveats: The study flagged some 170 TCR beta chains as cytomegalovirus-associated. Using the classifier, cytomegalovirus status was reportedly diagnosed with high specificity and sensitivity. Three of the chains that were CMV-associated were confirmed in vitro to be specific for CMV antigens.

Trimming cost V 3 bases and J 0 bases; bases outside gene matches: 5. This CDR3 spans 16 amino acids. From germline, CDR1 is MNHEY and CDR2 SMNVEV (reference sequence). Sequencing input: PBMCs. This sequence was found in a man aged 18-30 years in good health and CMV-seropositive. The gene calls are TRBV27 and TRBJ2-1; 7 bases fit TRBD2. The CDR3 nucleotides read TGTGCCAGCAGTTTCGCTAGCGGTAGCTCCTACAATGAGCAGTTCTTC. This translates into CASSFASGSSYNEQFF.